This T cell receptor beta chain was identified in a study of shared clonotypes between healthy human individuals. Study-level findings and limits: The low donor count limited represented genetic and exposure-history diversity.

Turning to this clone: Its matching antigen is unknown.

Data came from immunoSEQ multiplex PCR; TCRdb stores just in-frame clones and leaves some out. The profile shows fewer than 650,000 clones, roughly four fifths of them singletons. The receptor's source is a woman aged 40 to 49 in good health. Some clones in this sample may be carry-over from other donors' samples. Sequencing input: PBMCs.

CDR3 nucleotide sequence: TGCGCCAGCAGCTTGGGACTAGCGGGAGGGCCGTCCTACGAGCAGTACTTC. Translated, it gives CASSLGLAGGPSYEQYF. The genes are TRBV5-1 and TRBJ2-7, with 14 bases that match TRBD2. Germline V lookup: CDR1 SGHRS, CDR2 YFSETQ. The CDR3 is made up of 17 amino acids. V trimming: 0 bases; J trimming: 1 base; junction bases outside the gene matches: 3.